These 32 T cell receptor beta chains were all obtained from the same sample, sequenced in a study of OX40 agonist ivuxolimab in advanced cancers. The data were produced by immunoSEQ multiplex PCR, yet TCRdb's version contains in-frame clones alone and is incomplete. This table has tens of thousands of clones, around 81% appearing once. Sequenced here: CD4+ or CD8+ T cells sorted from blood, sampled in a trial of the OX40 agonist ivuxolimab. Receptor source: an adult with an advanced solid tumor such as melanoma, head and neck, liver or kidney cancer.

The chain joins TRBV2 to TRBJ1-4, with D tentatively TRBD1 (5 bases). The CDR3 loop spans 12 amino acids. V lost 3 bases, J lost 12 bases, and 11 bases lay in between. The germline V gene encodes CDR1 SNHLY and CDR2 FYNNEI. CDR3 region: CASSDRTLELFF. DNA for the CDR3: TGTGCCAGCAGTGATCGGACACTAGAACTGTTTTTT.

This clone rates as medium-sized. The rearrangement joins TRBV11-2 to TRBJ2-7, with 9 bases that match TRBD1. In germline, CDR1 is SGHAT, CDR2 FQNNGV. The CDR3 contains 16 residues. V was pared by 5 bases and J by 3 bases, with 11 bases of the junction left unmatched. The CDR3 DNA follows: TGTGCCAGCAGCCCGCGTGGGACAGGGCCTTTCTACGAGCAGTACTTC. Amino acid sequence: CASSPRGTGPFYEQYF.

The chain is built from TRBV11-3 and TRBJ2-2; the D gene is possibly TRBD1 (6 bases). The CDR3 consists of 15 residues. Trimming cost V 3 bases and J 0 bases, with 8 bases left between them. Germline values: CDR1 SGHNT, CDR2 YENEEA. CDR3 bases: TGTGCCAGCAGCTTCGGGACAACGAACACCGGGGAGCTGTTTTTT. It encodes CASSFGTTNTGELFF.

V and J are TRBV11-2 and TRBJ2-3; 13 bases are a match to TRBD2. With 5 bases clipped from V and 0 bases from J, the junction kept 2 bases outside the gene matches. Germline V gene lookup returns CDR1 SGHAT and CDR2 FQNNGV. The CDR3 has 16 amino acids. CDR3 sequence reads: CASSAGLAGSTDTQYF. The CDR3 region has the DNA TGTGCCAGCAGCGCGGGACTAGCGGGGAGCACAGATACGCAGTATTTT.

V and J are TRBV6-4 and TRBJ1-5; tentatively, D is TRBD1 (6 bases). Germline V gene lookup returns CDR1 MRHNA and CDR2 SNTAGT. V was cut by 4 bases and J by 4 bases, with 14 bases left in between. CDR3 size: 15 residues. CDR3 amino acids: CASSVHPGANQPQHF. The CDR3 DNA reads TGTGCCAGCAGTGTCCATCCAGGGGCAAATCAGCCCCAGCATTTT.

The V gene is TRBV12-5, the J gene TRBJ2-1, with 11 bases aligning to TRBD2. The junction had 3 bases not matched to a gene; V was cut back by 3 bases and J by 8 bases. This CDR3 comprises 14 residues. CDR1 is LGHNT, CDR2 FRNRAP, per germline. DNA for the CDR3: TGTGCTAGTGGTTTAGGACTAGCGGGCGATGAGCAGTTCTTC. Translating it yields CASGLGLAGDEQFF. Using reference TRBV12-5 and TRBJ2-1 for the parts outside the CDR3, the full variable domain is DARVTQTPRHKVTEMGQEVTMRCQPILGHNTVFWYRQTMMQGLELLAYFRNRAPLDDSGMPKDRFSAEMPDATLATLKIQPSEPRDSAVYFCASGLGLAGDEQFFGPGTRLTVL.

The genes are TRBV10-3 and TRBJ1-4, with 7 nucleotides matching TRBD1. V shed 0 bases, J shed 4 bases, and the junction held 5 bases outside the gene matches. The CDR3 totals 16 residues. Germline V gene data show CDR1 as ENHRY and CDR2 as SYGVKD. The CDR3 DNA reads TGTGCCATCAGTGAGTCCACAGGGGCGCTTAATGAAAAACTGTTTTTT. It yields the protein CAISESTGALNEKLFF.

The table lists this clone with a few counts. This chain's CDR3 is CASSPLTLDPRRETQYF. In DNA, the CDR3 is TGCGCCAGCAGCCCCCTTACATTGGACCCAAGGAGGGAGACCCAGTACTTC. The rearrangement uses TRBV4-1 and TRBJ2-5, with TRBD2 as a possible D gene (5 bases). The germline V gene encodes CDR1 MGHRA and CDR2 YSYEKL. V was shortened by 4 bases and J by 5 bases, with 23 bases between the two germline ends. The CDR3 covers 17 residues.

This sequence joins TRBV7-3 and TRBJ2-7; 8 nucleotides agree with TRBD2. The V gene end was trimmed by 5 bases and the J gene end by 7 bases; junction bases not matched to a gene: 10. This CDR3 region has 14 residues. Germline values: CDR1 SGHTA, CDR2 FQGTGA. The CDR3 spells CASSQAGTSSEQYF. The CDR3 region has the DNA TGTGCCAGCAGCCAGGCCGGGACTAGTAGTGAGCAGTACTTC.

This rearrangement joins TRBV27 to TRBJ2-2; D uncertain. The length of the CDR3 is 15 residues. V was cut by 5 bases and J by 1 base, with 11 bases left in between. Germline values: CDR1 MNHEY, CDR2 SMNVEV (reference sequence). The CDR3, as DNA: TGTGCCAGCAGTCTAACTTTATGGAACACCGGGGAGCTGTTTTTT. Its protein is CASSLTLWNTGELFF.

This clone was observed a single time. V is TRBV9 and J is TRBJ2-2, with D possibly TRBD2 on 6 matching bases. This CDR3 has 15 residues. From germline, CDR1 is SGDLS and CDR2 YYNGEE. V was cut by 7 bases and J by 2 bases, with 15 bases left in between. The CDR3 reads CASRETWSNTGELFF. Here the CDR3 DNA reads TGTGCCAGCCGGGAGACTTGGTCAAACACCGGGGAGCTGTTTTTT.

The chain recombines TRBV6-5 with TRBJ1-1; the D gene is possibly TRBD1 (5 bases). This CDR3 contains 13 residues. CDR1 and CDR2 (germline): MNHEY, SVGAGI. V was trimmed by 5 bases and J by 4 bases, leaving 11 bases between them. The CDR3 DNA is TGTGCCAGCAGTACAGGATTTTCCACTGAAGCTTTCTTT. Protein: CASSTGFSTEAFF.

The CDR3 DNA reads as TGTGCCAGCAGCTTTTTAGCGGGAGGAAACACCGGGGAGCTGTTTTTT. This translates into CASSFLAGGNTGELFF. The chain employs TRBV7-6 and TRBJ2-2; the match to TRBD2 covers 10 bases. CDR3 length: 16 residues. The ends lost 3 bases at V and 2 bases at J; junction bases unmatched: 3. Per germline, CDR1 SGHVS and CDR2 FNYEAQ. Complete variable domain (other parts from reference TRBV7-6 and TRBJ2-2): GAGVSQSPRYKVTKRGQDVALRCDPISGHVSLYWYRQALGQGPEFLTYFNYEAQQDKSGLPNDRFSAERPEGSISTLTIQRTEQRDSAMYRCASSFLAGGNTGELFFGEGSRLTVL.

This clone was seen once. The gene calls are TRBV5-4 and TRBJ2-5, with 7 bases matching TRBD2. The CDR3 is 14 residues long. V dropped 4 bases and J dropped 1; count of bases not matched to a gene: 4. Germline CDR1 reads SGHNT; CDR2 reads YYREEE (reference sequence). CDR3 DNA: TGTGCCAGCAGCCCCGGGACTACCCAAGAGACCCAGTACTTC. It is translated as CASSPGTTQETQYF. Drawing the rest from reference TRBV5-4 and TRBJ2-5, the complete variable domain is ETGVTQSPTHLIKTRGQQVTLRCSSQSGHNTVSWYQQALGQGPQFIFQYYREEENGRGNFPPRFSGLQFPNYSSELNVNALELDDSALYLCASSPGTTQETQYFGPGTRLLVL.

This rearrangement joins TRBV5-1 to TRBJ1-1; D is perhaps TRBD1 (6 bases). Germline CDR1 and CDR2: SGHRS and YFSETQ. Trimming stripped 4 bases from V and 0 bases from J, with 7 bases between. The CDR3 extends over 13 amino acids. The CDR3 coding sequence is TGCGCCAGCAGCGGACAGATGAACACTGAAGCTTTCTTT. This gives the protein CASSGQMNTEAFF.

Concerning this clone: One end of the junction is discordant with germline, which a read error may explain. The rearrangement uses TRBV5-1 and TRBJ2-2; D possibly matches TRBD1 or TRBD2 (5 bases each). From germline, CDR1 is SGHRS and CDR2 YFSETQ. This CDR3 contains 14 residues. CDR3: CASTLGDGTGELFF. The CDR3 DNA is TGCGCCAGCACCTTGGGGGACGGCACCGGGGAGCTGTTTTTT.

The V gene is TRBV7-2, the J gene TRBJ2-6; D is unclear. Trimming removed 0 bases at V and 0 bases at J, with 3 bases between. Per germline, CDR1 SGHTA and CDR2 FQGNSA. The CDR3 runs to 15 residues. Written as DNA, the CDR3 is TGTGCCAGCAGCTTAGCGATCTCTGGGGCCAACGTCCTGACTTTC. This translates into CASSLAISGANVLTF.

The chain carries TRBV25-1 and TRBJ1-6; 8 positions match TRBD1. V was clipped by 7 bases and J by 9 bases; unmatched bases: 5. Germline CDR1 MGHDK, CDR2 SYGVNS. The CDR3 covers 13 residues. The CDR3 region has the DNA TGTGCCAGCAAGGACAGGGTGGGTTCACCCCTCCACTTT. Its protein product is CASKDRVGSPLHF.

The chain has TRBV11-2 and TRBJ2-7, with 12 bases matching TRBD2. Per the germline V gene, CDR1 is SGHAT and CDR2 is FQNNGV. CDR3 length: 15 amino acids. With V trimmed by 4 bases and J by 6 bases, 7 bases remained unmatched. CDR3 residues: CASSSPGTSGPEQYF. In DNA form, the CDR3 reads TGTGCCAGCAGCTCTCCCGGGACTAGCGGGCCCGAGCAGTACTTC.

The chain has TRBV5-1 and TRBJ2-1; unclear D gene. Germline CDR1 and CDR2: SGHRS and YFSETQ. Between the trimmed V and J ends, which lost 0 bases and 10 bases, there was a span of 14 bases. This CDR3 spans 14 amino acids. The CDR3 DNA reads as TGCGCCAGCAGCTTGGTAAACGGTCTCGGAGAGCAGTTCTTC. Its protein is CASSLVNGLGEQFF. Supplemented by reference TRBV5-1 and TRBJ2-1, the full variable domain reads KAGVTQTPRYLIKTRGQQVTLSCSPISGHRSVSWYQQTPGQGLQFLFEYFSETQRNKGNFPGRFSGRQFSNSRSEMNVSTLELGDSALYLCASSLVNGLGEQFFGPGTRLTVL.

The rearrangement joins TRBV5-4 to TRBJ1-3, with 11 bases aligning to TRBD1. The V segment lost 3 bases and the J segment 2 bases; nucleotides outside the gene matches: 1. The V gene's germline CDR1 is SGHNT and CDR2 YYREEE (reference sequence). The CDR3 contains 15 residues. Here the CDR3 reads CASSSDRGPGNTIYF. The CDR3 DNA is TGTGCCAGCAGCTCGGACAGGGGGCCTGGAAACACCATATATTTT.

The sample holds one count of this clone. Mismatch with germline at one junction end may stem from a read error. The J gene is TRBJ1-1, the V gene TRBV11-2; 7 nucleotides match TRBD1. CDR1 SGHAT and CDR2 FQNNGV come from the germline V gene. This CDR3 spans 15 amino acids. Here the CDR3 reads CASSQDREANTEAFF. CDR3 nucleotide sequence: TGCGCCAGCAGCCAAGACAGGGAAGCGAACACTGAAGCTTTCTTT.

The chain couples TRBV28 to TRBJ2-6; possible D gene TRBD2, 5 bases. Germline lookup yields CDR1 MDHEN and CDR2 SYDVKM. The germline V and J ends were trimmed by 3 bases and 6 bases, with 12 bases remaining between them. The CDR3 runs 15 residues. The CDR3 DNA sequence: TGTGCCAGCAGTTTTACGGGGTCAAAGGCCAACGTCCTGACTTTC. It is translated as CASSFTGSKANVLTF.

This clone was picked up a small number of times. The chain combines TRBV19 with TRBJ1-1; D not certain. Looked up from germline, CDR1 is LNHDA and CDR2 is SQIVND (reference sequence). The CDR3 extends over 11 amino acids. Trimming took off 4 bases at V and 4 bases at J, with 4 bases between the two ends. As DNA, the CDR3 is TGTGCCAGTAGTAGTTTCACTGAAGCTTTCTTT. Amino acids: CASSSFTEAFF.

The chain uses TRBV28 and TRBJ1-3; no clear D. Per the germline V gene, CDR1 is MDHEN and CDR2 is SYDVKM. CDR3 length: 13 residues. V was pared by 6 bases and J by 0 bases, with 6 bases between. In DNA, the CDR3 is TGTGCCAGCAGCCCCGCCTCTGGAAACACCATATATTTT. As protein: CASSPASGNTIYF.

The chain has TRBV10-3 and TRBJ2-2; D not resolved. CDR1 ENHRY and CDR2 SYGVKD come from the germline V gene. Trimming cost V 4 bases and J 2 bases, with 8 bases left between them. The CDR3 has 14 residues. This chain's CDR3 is CAISGPANTGELFF. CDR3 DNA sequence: TGTGCCATCAGTGGCCCGGCTAACACCGGGGAGCTGTTTTTT.

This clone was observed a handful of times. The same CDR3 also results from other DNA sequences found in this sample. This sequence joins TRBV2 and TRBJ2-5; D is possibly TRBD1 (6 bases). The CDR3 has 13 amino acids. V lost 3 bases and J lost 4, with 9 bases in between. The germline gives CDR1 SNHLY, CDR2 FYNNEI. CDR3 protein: CASSDRGRETQYF. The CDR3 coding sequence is TGTGCCAGCAGTGACAGGGGAAGAGAGACCCAGTACTTC.

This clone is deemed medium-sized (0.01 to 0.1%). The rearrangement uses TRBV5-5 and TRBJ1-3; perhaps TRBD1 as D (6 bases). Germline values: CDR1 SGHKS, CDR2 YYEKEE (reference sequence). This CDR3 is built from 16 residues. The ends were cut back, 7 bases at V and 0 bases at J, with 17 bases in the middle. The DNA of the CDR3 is TGTGCCAGCGGGGATTACAGGGTGCGCTCTGGAAACACCATATATTTT. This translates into CASGDYRVRSGNTIYF.

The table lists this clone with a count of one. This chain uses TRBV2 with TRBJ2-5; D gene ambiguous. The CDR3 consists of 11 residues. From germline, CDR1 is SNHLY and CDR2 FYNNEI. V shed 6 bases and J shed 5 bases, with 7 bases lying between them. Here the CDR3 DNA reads TGTGCCAGCAGGGACGTCGAGACCCAGTACTTC. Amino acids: CASRDVETQYF.

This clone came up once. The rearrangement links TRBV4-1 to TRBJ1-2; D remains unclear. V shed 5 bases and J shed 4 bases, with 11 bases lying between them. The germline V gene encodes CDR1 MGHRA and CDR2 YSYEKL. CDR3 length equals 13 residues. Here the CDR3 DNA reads TGCGCCAGCAGCACCAAGGGTGGCTATGGCTACACCTTC. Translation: CASSTKGGYGYTF.

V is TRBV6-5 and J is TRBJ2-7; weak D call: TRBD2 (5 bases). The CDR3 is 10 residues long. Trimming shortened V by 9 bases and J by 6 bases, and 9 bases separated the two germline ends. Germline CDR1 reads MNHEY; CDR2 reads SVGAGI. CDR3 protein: CARTGSEQYV. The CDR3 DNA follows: TGTGCCAGGACGGGGTCCGAGCAGTACGTC.

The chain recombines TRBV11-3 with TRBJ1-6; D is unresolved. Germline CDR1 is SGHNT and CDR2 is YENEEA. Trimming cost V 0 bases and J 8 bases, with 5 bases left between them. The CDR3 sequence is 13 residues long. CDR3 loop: CASSLDDDSPLHF. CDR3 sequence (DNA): TGTGCCAGCAGCTTAGATGACGATTCACCCCTCCACTTT.